The T cell receptor beta chain described here comes from a study of OX40 agonist ivuxolimab in advanced cancers. Concerning this clone: Its antigen is unidentified.

The study, taken as a whole, reports: Some nonresponders additionally presented with little normalized T-cell clonal expansion. Patients who responded partially at 0.1-3.0 mg/kg showed clonal expansion ranking among the lowest. Dose levels from 0.1 to 3.0 mg/kg saw CD4+ and CD8+ blood T cells expand clonally by week 6.

The protocol was immunoSEQ multiplex PCR, while the TCRdb copy is restricted to in-frame clones and leaves out a portion. The sample contains 45,000 to 60,000 clones, approximately 89% of which appear only once. V was trimmed by 10 bases and J by 4 bases, leaving 5 bases between them. The CDR3 covers 9 residues. CDR1 is SGHVS and CDR2 is FNYEAQ in the germline V gene. The chain carries TRBV7-6 and TRBJ2-7; unclear D gene. The clonotype originates from an adult with an advanced solid tumor such as melanoma, head and neck, liver or kidney cancer. The material was CD4+ or CD8+ T cells sorted from blood, obtained in a trial of the OX40 agonist ivuxolimab. The CDR3 sequence: CATSYEQYF. Here the CDR3 DNA reads TGTGCCACCTCTTACGAGCAGTACTTC.